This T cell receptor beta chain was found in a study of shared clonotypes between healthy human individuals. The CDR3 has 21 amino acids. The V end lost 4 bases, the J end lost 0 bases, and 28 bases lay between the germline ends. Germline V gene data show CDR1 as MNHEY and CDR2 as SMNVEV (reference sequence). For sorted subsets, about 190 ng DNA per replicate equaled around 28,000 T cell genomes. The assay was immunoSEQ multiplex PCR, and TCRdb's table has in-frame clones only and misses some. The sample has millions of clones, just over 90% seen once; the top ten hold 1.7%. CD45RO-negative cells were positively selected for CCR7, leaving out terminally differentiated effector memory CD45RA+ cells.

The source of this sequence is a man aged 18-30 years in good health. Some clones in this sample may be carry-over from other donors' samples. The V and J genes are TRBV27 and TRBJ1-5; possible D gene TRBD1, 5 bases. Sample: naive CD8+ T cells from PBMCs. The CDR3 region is CASSSSPGTLTILFSNQPQHF. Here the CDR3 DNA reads TGTGCCAGCAGTTCTAGTCCCGGGACGTTAACCATACTATTTAGCAATCAGCCCCAGCATTTT.